Below, 24 T cell receptor beta chains from the same sample are listed, as sequenced in a study of long-term antiretroviral therapy in people with HIV. Running of the v3.0 immunoSEQ assay took place at survey level. The data were produced by immunoSEQ multiplex PCR, yet TCRdb's version contains in-frame clones alone and is incomplete. The data hold some 17,000 clones, with 78% observed a single time. The specimen was unsorted PBMCs, collected approximately 3.4 years after starting antiretroviral therapy. The receptors shown here come from a woman aged 40 to 49 with HIV.

This chain connects TRBV29-1 to TRBJ1-1; D remains ambiguous. V gave up 2 bases and J gave up 0 bases, with 1 base separating them. The CDR3 is made up of 11 amino acids. CDR1 and CDR2 from the germline V gene are SQVTM and ANQGSEA. CDR3 DNA: TGCAGCGTTGAATTGAACACTGAAGCTTTCTTT. Amino acids: CSVELNTEAFF.

The chain carries TRBV9 and TRBJ2-1; TRBD2 agrees at 10 bases. This CDR3 spans 16 amino acids. Looked up from germline, CDR1 is SGDLS and CDR2 is YYNGEE. V trimming: 0 bases; J trimming: 9 bases; junction bases outside the gene matches: 9. This CDR3 is CASSVEPSGGAGEQFF. The CDR3 DNA sequence: TGTGCCAGCAGCGTAGAGCCCAGCGGGGGGGCCGGTGAGCAGTTCTTC. The entire variable domain, with the rest obtained from reference TRBV9 and TRBJ2-1, is as follows: DSGVTQTPKHLITATGQRVTLRCSPRSGDLSVYWYQQSLDQGLQFLIQYYNGEERAKGNILERFSAQQFPDLHSELNLSSLELGDSALYFCASSVEPSGGAGEQFFGPGTRLTVL.

The chain carries TRBV6-5 and TRBJ2-7; 10 nucleotides align to TRBD1. CDR1 and CDR2 from the germline V gene are MNHEY and SVGAGI. V gave up 2 bases and J gave up 3 bases; unmatched junction bases: 4. The CDR3 consists of 15 residues. This CDR3 is CASSYKGTGDYEQYF. CDR3 nucleotide sequence: TGTGCCAGCAGTTACAAAGGGACAGGGGACTACGAGCAGTACTTC.

This chain links TRBV5-8 with TRBJ2-1, with 9 bases fitting TRBD1. The CDR3 totals 15 residues. The V segment lost 5 bases and the J segment 1 base; nucleotides outside the gene matches: 4. Germline loops: CDR1 SGHTS, CDR2 YDEGEE. The CDR3: CASRSGTGSYNEQFF. The CDR3 coding sequence is TGTGCCAGCAGGTCCGGGACAGGGTCCTACAATGAGCAGTTCTTC.

The gene calls are TRBV7-9 and TRBJ2-7; either TRBD1 or TRBD2 may supply D (6 bases each). This CDR3 contains 14 residues. Germline CDR1 and CDR2: SEHNR and FQNEAQ (reference sequence). Trimming took 0 bases from V and 5 from J, leaving 11 bases between them. CDR3 in amino acids: CASSLAGGGNEQYF. As DNA, the CDR3 is TGTGCCAGCAGCTTAGCCGGGGGCGGAAACGAGCAGTACTTC. The whole variable domain, filled in from reference TRBV7-9 and TRBJ2-7, reads DTGVSQNPRHKITKRGQNVTFRCDPISEHNRLYWYRQTLGQGPEFLTYFQNEAQLEKSRLLSDRFSAERPKGSFSTLEIQRTEQGDSAMYLCASSLAGGGNEQYFGPGTRLTVT.

This sequence joins TRBV19 and TRBJ2-7; 9 nucleotides match TRBD2. The CDR3 is 12 amino acids. V gave up 10 bases and J gave up 3 bases; unmatched junction bases: 4. Germline CDR1 and CDR2: LNHDA and SQIVND (reference sequence). The CDR3 loop reads CATASGIYEQYF. The CDR3 DNA follows: TGTGCCACCGCTAGCGGGATCTACGAGCAGTACTTC.

The chain employs TRBV2 and TRBJ2-6; possibly TRBD1 or TRBD2 for D (5 bases each). Germline CDR1 is SNHLY and CDR2 is FYNNEI. V was trimmed by 9 bases and J by 0 bases, leaving 15 bases between them. The CDR3 totals 16 residues. The CDR3 sequence is CARYGTASSGANVLTF. Written as DNA, the CDR3 is TGTGCCAGATACGGGACGGCTAGCTCTGGGGCCAACGTCCTGACTTTC.

The rearrangement uses TRBV5-5 and TRBJ2-1, with a tentative D call TRBD2 (7 bases). The CDR3 loop spans 15 amino acids. The V end was cut by 4 bases, the J end by 8 bases, with 19 bases between. Germline lookup yields CDR1 SGHKS and CDR2 YYEKEE (reference sequence). In nucleotides, the CDR3 is TGTGCCAGCAGCGAACGCGGGGGCCTTGGTTATGAGCAGTTCTTC. Translating gives CASSERGGLGYEQFF.

V and J are TRBV18 and TRBJ1-3; D is unclear. Germline V gene sequence: CDR1 KGHSH, CDR2 LQKENI. The CDR3 has 16 amino acids. The V gene lost 0 bases and the J gene lost 0 bases, with 9 bases spanning the gap. The CDR3 sequence: CASSPPGRASGNTIYF. In DNA form, the CDR3 reads TGTGCCAGCTCACCACCGGGCAGAGCCTCTGGAAACACCATATATTTT.

V and J are TRBV5-1 and TRBJ2-2; D might be TRBD2 (6 bases). Germline loops: CDR1 SGHRS, CDR2 YFSETQ. The CDR3 has 16 residues. Trimming took 4 bases from V and 1 from J, leaving 14 bases between them. The CDR3 region is CASSPSGRMNTGELFF. CDR3 sequence (DNA): TGCGCCAGCAGCCCCAGCGGGCGGATGAACACCGGGGAGCTGTTTTTT.

The rearrangement uses TRBV7-8 and TRBJ2-5; D is unclear. V dropped 2 bases and J dropped 0 bases, with 4 bases sitting between them. The CDR3 runs to 13 residues. The germline gives CDR1 SGHVS, CDR2 FQNEAQ. This chain's CDR3 is CASSLTHQETQYF. In DNA form, the CDR3 reads TGTGCCAGCAGCTTAACCCACCAAGAGACCCAGTACTTC.

The rearrangement links TRBV30 to TRBJ2-7, with D perhaps TRBD1 (5 bases). Trimming shortened V by 1 base and J by 3 bases, and 16 bases separated the two germline ends. Germline V lookup: CDR1 GTSNPN, CDR2 SVGIG (reference sequence). This CDR3 comprises 15 residues. The CDR3 spells CAWSDRPAFYYEQYF. CDR3 bases: TGTGCCTGGAGTGACAGGCCTGCCTTTTACTACGAGCAGTACTTC.

This chain joins TRBV7-2 and TRBJ2-1, with 7 bases lining up with TRBD1. J was trimmed by 8 bases and V by 2 bases; bases with no gene match: 9. The CDR3 sequence is 15 residues long. Germline loops: CDR1 SGHTA, CDR2 FQGNSA. The CDR3 DNA reads as TGTGCCAGCAGCTTACGGATAGACAGGGAATATGAGCAGTTCTTC. Translating gives CASSLRIDREYEQFF. The variable domain in full, with the rest retrieved from reference TRBV7-2 and TRBJ2-1, is GAGVSQSPSNKVTEKGKDVELRCDPISGHTALYWYRQSLGQGLEFLIYFQGNSAPDKSGLPSDRFSAERTGGSVSTLTIQRTQQEDSAVYLCASSLRIDREYEQFFGPGTRLTVL.

The J gene is TRBJ2-7, the V gene TRBV10-3; 7 positions agree with TRBD1. V shed 10 bases, J shed 3 bases, and the junction held 6 bases outside the gene matches. Germline V gives CDR1 ENHRY, CDR2 SYGVKD. The CDR3 has 12 amino acids. This CDR3 reads CASGDRVYEQYF. The CDR3 coding sequence is TGTGCCAGTGGAGACAGGGTCTACGAGCAGTACTTC.

J is TRBJ1-1 and V is TRBV30; 9 bases fit TRBD1. J gave up 1 base and V 4 bases, and 1 base lay outside the gene matches. The V gene's germline CDR1 is GTSNPN and CDR2 SVGIG (reference sequence). The CDR3 length is 13 residues. The DNA of the CDR3 is TGTGCCTGGACGGGACAGGGGAACACTGAAGCTTTCTTT. Translation: CAWTGQGNTEAFF.

V gene TRBV5-1 combines with J gene TRBJ2-3, with D possibly TRBD1 on 6 matching bases. Germline V lookup: CDR1 SGHRS, CDR2 YFSETQ. The CDR3 spans 14 residues. With 0 bases removed from V and 5 bases from J, the gap between germline ends came to 10 bases. The CDR3 is CASSLDRDGDTQYF. CDR3 nucleotides: TGCGCCAGCAGCTTGGACAGGGATGGAGATACGCAGTATTTT.

The chain uses TRBV27 and TRBJ1-4; D may be TRBD1 (6 bases). The length of the CDR3 is 16 residues. The germline CDR1 and CDR2 sequences are MNHEY and SMNVEV (reference sequence). Trimming cost V 5 bases and J 7 bases, with 20 bases left between them. This chain's CDR3 is CASSIQRAQGSEKLFF. Written as DNA, the CDR3 is TGTGCCAGCAGTATCCAGAGGGCCCAGGGGAGTGAAAAACTGTTTTTT.

The chain recombines TRBV10-3 with TRBJ2-5; 8 bases match TRBD2. The CDR3 covers 16 residues. J lost 2 bases, V lost 6 bases, and 11 bases had no gene match. Germline lookup yields CDR1 ENHRY and CDR2 SYGVKD. The CDR3 nucleotides read TGTGCCATCAGCTCCGGACTAGCTGGGGAACAAGAGACCCAGTACTTC. Translation: CAISSGLAGEQETQYF.

The chain uses TRBV2 and TRBJ2-2, with unresolved D. V was cut by 4 bases and J by 1 base, with 4 bases left in between. CDR3 length: 13 amino acids. Germline assignment: CDR1 SNHLY and CDR2 FYNNEI. This CDR3 reads CASSAQNTGELFF. As DNA, the CDR3 is TGTGCCAGCAGTGCACAGAACACCGGGGAGCTGTTTTTT.

The V call is TRBV18, the J call TRBJ1-2, with 10 bases aligning to TRBD1. CDR3 length: 17 amino acids. The ends lost 5 bases at V and 0 bases at J; junction bases unmatched: 9. Germline V gene sequence: CDR1 KGHSH, CDR2 LQKENI. The CDR3: CASSSSGTGATNYGYTF. The CDR3 DNA reads as TGTGCCAGCTCATCATCCGGGACAGGGGCGACTAACTATGGCTACACCTTC.

The chain joins TRBV2 to TRBJ2-3, with D possibly being TRBD2 (5 bases). The CDR3 consists of 13 residues. Germline V gene lookup returns CDR1 SNHLY and CDR2 FYNNEI. V shed 8 bases and J shed 2 bases, with 11 bases lying between them. The CDR3 coding sequence is TGTGCCAGCCTTGCAGCGGCCACAGATACGCAGTATTTT. This gives the protein CASLAAATDTQYF.

The rearrangement joins TRBV2 to TRBJ1-2; tentatively, D is TRBD1 (5 bases). The CDR3 contains 16 residues. V was cut by 4 bases and J by 2 bases, with 17 bases left in between. The germline V gene has CDR1 SNHLY and CDR2 FYNNEI. CDR3 residues: CASSGSRTWVNYGYTF. The DNA for the CDR3 is TGTGCCAGCAGTGGTTCCCGGACATGGGTAAACTATGGCTACACCTTC.

With respect to this clone: Germline and junction disagree at one end, which may indicate a read error. The CDR3 here is CASSESSAGTGAYEQYF. In nucleotides, the CDR3 is TGTGCCAGCAGCGAATCCTCAGCCGGGACAGGGGCCTACGAGCAGTACTTC. V is TRBV25-1 and J is TRBJ2-7; 10 positions match TRBD1. This CDR3 has 17 residues. The germline V gene encodes CDR1 MGHDK and CDR2 SYGVNS.

The chain couples TRBV6-5 to TRBJ1-5; D remains ambiguous. Germline V gene data show CDR1 as MNHEY and CDR2 as SVGAGI. The CDR3 length is 15 residues. The V gene lost 4 bases and the J gene lost 0 bases, with 10 bases spanning the gap. The CDR3 bases are TGTGCCAGCAGTTCTGAGACATTTAGCAATCAGCCCCAGCATTTT. This gives the protein CASSSETFSNQPQHF.